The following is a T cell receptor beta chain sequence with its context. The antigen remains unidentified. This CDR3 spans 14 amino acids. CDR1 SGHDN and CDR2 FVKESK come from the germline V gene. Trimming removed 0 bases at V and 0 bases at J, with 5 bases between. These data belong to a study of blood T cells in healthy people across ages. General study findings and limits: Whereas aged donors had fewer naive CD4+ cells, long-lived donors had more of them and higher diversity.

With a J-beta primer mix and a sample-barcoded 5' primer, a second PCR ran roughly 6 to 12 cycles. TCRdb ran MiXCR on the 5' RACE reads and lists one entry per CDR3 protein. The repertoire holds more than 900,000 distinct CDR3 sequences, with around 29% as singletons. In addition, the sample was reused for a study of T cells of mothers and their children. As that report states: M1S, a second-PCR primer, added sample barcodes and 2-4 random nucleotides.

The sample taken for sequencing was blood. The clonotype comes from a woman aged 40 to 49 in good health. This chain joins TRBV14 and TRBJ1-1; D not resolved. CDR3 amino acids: CASSQDLVNTEAFF. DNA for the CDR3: TGTGCCAGCAGCCAAGATTTGGTGAACACTGAAGCTTTCTTT.